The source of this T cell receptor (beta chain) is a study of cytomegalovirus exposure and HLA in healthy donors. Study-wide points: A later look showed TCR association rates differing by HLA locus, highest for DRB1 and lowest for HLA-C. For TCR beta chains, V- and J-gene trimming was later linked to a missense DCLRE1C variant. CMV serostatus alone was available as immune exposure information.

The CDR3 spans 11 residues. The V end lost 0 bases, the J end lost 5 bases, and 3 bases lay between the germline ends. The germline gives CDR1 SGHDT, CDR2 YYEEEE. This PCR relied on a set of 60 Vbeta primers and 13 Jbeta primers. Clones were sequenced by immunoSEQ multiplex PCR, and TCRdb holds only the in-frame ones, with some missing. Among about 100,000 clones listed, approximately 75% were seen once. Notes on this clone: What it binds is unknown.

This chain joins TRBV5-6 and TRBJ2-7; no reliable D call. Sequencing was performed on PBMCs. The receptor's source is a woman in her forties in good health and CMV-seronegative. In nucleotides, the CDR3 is TGTGCCAGCAGCTTGGAGCACGAGCAGTACTTC. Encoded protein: CASSLEHEQYF. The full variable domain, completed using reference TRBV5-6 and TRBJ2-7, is DAGVTQSPTHLIKTRGQQVTLRCSPKSGHDTVSWYQQALGQGPQFIFQYYEEEERQRGNFPDRFSGHQFPNYSSELNVNALLLGDSALYLCASSLEHEQYFGPGTRLTVT.